The present entry profiles one T cell receptor beta chain with its context. The antigen is unknown. Sequencing used immunoSEQ multiplex PCR; TCRdb keeps in-frame clones, though not all of them. The sample yields approximately 140,000 clones, over 80% seen once. This sample is part of a study of T cell responses to AZD1222 COVID-19 vaccine. Notes on the study in general: Only a handful of people who got AZD1222 tested seropositive at baseline. The span of vaccine-associated CD4 TCRs extended across spike, with dominance at 160-218 and 743-854. Reportedly, nearly half of unique spike TCRs recognized epitopes outside B.1.351/B.1.1.7 mutations.

With 4 bases removed from V and 1 base from J, the gap between germline ends came to 7 bases. Germline CDR1 MGHRA, CDR2 YSYEKL. The CDR3 has 13 residues. The chain joins TRBV4-1 to TRBJ1-1; D uncertain. The sample consisted of peripheral blood, taken on day 0 of MenACWY control vaccination. The sequence was obtained from an adult in good health. The CDR3 DNA reads as TGCGCCAGCAGCCTTGAACGGAACACTGAAGCTTTCTTT. It specifies CASSLERNTEAFF.